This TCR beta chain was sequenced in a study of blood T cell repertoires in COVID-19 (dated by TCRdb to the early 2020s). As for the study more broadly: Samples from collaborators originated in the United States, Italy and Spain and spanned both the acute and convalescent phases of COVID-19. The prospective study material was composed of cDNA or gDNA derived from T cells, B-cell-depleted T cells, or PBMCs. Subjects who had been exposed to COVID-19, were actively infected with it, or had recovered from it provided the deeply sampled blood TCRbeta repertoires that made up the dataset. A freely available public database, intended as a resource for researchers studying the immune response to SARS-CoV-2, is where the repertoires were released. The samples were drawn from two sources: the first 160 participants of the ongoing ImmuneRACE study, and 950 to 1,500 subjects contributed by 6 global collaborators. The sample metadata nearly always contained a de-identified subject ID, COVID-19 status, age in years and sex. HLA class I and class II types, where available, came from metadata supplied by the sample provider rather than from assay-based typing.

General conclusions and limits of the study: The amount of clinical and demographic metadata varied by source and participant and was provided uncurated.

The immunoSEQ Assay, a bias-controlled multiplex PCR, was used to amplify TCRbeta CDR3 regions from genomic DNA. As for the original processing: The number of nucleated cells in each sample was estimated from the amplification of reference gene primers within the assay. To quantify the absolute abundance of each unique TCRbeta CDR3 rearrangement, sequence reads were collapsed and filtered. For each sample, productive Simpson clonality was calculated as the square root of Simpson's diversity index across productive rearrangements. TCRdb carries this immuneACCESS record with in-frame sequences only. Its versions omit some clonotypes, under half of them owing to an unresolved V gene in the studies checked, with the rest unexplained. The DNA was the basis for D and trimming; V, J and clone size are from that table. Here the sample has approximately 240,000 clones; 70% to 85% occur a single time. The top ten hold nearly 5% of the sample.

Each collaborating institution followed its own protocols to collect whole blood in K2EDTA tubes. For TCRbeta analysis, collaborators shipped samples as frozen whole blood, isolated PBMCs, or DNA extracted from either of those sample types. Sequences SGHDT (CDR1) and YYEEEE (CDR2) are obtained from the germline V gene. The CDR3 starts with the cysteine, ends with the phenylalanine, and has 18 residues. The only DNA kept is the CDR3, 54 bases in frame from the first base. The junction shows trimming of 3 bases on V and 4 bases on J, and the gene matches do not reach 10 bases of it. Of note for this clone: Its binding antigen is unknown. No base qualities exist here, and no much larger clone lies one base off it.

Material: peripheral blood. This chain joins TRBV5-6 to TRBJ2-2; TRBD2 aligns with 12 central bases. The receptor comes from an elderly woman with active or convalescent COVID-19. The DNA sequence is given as TGTGCCAGCAGCTCACCCCCGTCTAGCGGGAGGGGCACCGGGGAGCTGTTTTTT. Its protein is CASSSPPSSGRGTGELFF. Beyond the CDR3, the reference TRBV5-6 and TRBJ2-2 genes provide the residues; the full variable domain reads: DAGVTQSPTHLIKTRGQQVTLRCSPKSGHDTVSWYQQALGQGPQFIFQYYEEEERQRGNFPDRFSGHQFPNYSSELNVNALLLGDSALYLCASSSPPSSGRGTGELFFGEGSRLTVL.